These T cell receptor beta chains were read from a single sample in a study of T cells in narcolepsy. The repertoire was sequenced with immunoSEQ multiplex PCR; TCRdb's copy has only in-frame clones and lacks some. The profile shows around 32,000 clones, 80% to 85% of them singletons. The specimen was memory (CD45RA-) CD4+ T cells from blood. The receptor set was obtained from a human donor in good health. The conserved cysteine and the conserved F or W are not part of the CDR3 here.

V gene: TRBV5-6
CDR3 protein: ASSWDLQNTEAF

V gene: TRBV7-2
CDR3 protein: ASSLMGGVGDTQY

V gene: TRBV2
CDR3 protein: ASRDSRGEKLF

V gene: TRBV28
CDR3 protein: ASSLSGHRGQSSNVLT

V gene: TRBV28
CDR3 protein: ASRAQGTYNSPLH

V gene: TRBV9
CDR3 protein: ASSQMTSGNTIY

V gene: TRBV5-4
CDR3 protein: ASSLRGAGLSEAF

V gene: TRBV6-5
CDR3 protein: ASSSAGDSYNEQF

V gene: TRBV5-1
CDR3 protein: ASSLGFGDTQY

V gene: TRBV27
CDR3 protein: ASSVTGTEYSNQPQH

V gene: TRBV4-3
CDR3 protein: ASSHEKGPRGGETQY

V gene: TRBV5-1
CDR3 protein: ASSVQGQGPDSPLH

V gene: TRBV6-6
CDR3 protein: ASSQGDYPNTEAF

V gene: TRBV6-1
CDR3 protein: ASSERTGGNYEQY

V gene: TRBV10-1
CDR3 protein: ASSRDSQDTQY

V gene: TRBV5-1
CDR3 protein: ASSLTGHDTEAF

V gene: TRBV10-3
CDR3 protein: AITSGKNTEAF

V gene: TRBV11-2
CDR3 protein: ASSFPVGQGGDTGELF

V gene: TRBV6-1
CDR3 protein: ASRSPNEKLF

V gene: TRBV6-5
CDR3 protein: ASSWRQVGTRGHT

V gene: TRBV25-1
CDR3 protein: ASSEWLDQETQY

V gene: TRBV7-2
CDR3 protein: ASNLQAGGYSPLH

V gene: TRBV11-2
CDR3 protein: ASSLPGGLETQY

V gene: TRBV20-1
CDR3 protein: SAGDYEQY

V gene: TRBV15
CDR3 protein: ATSRAQTNYGYT

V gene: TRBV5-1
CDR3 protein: ASSLEGIPTGGVNGYT

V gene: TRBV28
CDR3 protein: ASQSNTEAF

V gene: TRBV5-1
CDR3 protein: ASRLGGGAGEQY

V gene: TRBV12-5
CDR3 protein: ASGLVQGAGRNQPQH

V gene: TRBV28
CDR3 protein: ASRLLAGGRNEQF

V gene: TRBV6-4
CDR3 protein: ASSPRRSTDTQY

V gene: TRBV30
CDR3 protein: AWGPTLGGAF

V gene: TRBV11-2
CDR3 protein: ASSLGQGTQETQY

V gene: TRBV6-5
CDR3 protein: ASSVGANTEAF

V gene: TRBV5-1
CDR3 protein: ASSLASGTQETQY

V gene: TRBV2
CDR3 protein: ASLTSGVNEQF

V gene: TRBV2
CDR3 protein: ASSERETQY

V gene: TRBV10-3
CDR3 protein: ATGQGIASGNTIY

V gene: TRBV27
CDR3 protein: ASSHRDLSEAF

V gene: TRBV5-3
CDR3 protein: ARSSGQPTEAF

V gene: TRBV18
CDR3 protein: ASSQALNTGELF

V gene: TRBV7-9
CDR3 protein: ASSLAGGRTDEQF

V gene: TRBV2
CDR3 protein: ASNPSQGVGYT

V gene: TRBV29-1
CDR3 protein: SVHRVGDTQY

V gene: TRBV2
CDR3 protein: ASSRQGGVSNQPQH

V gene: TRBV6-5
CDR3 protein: ASSARDRLYIGYT

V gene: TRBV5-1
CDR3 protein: ASSPLGSSYEQY

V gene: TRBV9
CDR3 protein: ASSVRDEQY

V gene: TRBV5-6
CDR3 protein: ASSFKGPSYEQY

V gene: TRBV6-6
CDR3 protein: TSSPGTGGEKLF

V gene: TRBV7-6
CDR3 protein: ASSSRQGETQY

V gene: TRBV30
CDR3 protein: AWSGQRPYEQY

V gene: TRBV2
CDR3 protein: ASSEVENIQY